This TCR beta chain was observed in a study of identical twins. Whole-study results and caveats: Out-of-frame TCR alpha sharing in monozygotic twins exceeded recombination model predictions. The authors drew conclusions from cross-sectional statistical analysis rather than following the same donors.

Per germline, CDR1 SGHRS and CDR2 YFSETQ. CDR3 length: 16 residues. The junction had 5 bases not matched to a gene; V was cut back by 1 base and J by 4 bases. As regards this clonotype: Its target is not known.

Unique molecular identifiers were present on cDNA, and template switching added a universal primer site. MiXCR, run by TCRdb on the 5' RACE reads, gives a single entry per CDR3 protein. The profile shows approximately 500,000 distinct CDR3 sequences, approximately 14% of them singletons. The same sample was also studied in work on yellow fever vaccine responses in identical twins. As that study records: Twins' T cell vaccine responses reportedly looked partly convergent, partly personalized.

Sequencing used CD4+ T cells sorted from blood. The V call is TRBV5-1, the J call TRBJ2-1; 10 positions agree with TRBD1. The source of this sequence is a woman under 30 in good health. CDR3 sequence reads: CASSLPDRGRYNEQFF. The CDR3 bases are TGCGCCAGCAGCTTGCCCGACAGGGGGCGTTACAATGAGCAGTTCTTC.